This T cell receptor (beta chain) was sequenced during a study of T cell changes during pregnancy in multiple sclerosis. The CDR3 extends over 17 amino acids. Produced via immunoSEQ multiplex PCR; TCRdb's table is partial and in-frame only. This sample carries about 40,000 clones, around 90% of them seen once, and the ten largest clones take more than 0.7%. The gene calls are TRBV7-5 and TRBJ2-6; TRBD1 was called by the table and not checked on the DNA. TRBV7-5 is termed a pseudogene. The clonotype was recovered from a female donor with multiple sclerosis, enrolled in a pregnancy study. Sample: CD4+ T cells from peripheral blood mononuclear cells, taken after pregnancy. CDR3 in DNA: TGTGCCAGAAAAGACGCAAGTAGACAAAGTCGGGCCAACGTCCTGACTTTC. It encodes CARKDASRQSRANVLTF.